The 26 T cell receptor beta chains presented below share a single source sample, sequenced in a study of response to subunit inactivated influenza vaccine. Each CDR3 protein is one row after TCRdb ran MiXCR on the RT-PCR reads. The data show 500,000 to 750,000 distinct CDR3 sequences, with 14% seen just once and around 10% held by the top ten. The starting material was PBMCs from blood, obtained approximately 12 days after vaccination. The origin of the receptors is a man over 45 who received an inactivated influenza vaccine.

Only a few counts were recorded for this clonotype. The chain uses TRBV3-1 and TRBJ2-6; D might be TRBD1 or TRBD2, each matching 5 bases. This CDR3 comprises 19 residues. CDR1 LGHDT and CDR2 YNNKEL come from the germline V gene (reference sequence). V lost 0 bases and J 0 bases, leaving 15 bases between the germline ends. The CDR3 region is CASSQDFGTVISGANVLTF. The CDR3 nucleotides are TGTGCCAGCAGCCAAGATTTCGGGACCGTCATCTCTGGGGCCAACGTCCTGACTTTC. Together with reference TRBV3-1 and TRBJ2-6, the CDR3 gives the full variable domain: DTAVSQTPKYLVTQMGNDKSIKCEQNLGHDTMYWYKQDSKKFLKIMFSYNNKELIINETVPNRFSPKSPDKAHLNLHINSLELGDSAVYFCASSQDFGTVISGANVLTFGAGSRLTVL.

The chain employs TRBV6-2 or TRBV6-3 and TRBJ2-1, with D possibly TRBD2 on 6 matching bases. Germline V gene lookup returns CDR1 MNHEY and CDR2 SVGEGT. The length of the CDR3 is 14 residues. The V end lost 2 bases, the J end lost 4 bases, and 9 bases lay between the germline ends. DNA of the CDR3: TGTGCCAGCAGTTACGTGGACTATTACAATGAGCAGTTCTTC. This translates into CASSYVDYYNEQFF.

Concerning this clonotype itself: The conserved closing phenylalanine or tryptophan is absent in this CDR3, likely reflecting a read error. The rearrangement uses TRBV28 and TRBJ1-2, with a weak D call TRBD1 (5 bases). Germline CDR1 and CDR2: MDHEN and SYDVKM. Trimming shortened V by 6 bases and J by 2 bases, and 10 bases separated the two germline ends. This CDR3 has 13 residues. The CDR3 loop reads CASRIRTNYGYTL. Written as DNA, the CDR3 is TGTGCCAGCAGGATAAGGACAAACTATGGCTACACCTTG.

J is TRBJ2-1 and V is TRBV5-1; 8 bases map to TRBD2. From germline, CDR1 is SGHRS and CDR2 YFSETQ. V dropped 0 bases and J dropped 9; count of bases not matched to a gene: 8. CDR3 size: 15 residues. The DNA for the CDR3 is TGCGCCAGCAGCTTGGTGAGCGGGAGCGGAAGTGAGCAGTTCTTC. It encodes CASSLVSGSGSEQFF.

There are a few counts of this clonotype. The genes are TRBV5-1 and TRBJ2-1; 7 bases match TRBD2. The J segment lost 5 bases and the V segment lost 4 bases, leaving 12 bases of the junction unmatched. The CDR3 spans 16 residues. Per germline, CDR1 SGHRS and CDR2 YFSETQ. The CDR3 DNA follows: TGCGCCAGCAGCCCAACAACTAGCGTAACCCACAATGAGCAGTTCTTC. Protein product: CASSPTTSVTHNEQFF.

The CDR3 here is CSVGSGYTDTQYF. In DNA form, the CDR3 reads TGCAGCGTTGGGTCGGGGTACACAGATACGCAGTATTTT. The gene calls are TRBV29-1 and TRBJ2-3; D possibly corresponds to TRBD2 (5 bases). Deletions cut 4 bases from V and 2 bases from J, with 10 bases between. The length of the CDR3 is 13 residues. The germline gives CDR1 SQVTM, CDR2 ANQGSEA.

This clonotype appeared many times. V and J are TRBV5-1 and TRBJ2-3; 11 nucleotides match TRBD2. From germline, CDR1 is SGHRS and CDR2 YFSETQ. Trimming took 4 bases from V and 2 from J; bases not matched to a gene: 6. The CDR3 runs to 16 residues. CDR3 bases: TGCGCCAGCAGCCCAGGGACTAGCGGAGTCACAGATACGCAGTATTTT. This sequence encodes CASSPGTSGVTDTQYF.

This clonotype was seen only a few times. The chain combines TRBV7-2 with TRBJ2-3, with 8 bases identical to TRBD2. The V gene end was trimmed by 4 bases and the J gene end by 9 bases; junction bases not matched to a gene: 15. The germline V gene has CDR1 SGHTA and CDR2 FQGNSA. This CDR3 comprises 16 residues. In nucleotides, the CDR3 is TGTGCCAGCAGCTCAAAAACTAGGAGCGGGGGTGGAACGCAGTATTTT. It translates to CASSSKTRSGGGTQYF.

This clonotype was counted only a few times. The genes are TRBV20-1 and TRBJ1-5; D is unresolved. The CDR3 length is 15 residues. Trimming left V 5 bases short and J 1 base short, with 15 bases between. Per the germline V gene, CDR1 is DFQATT and CDR2 is SNEGSKA (reference sequence). The CDR3 reads CSAADSERSNQPQHF. The CDR3, as DNA: TGCAGTGCTGCGGACTCTGAGCGGAGCAATCAGCCCCAGCATTTT.

At least ten counts were recorded for this clonotype. This chain connects TRBV20-1 to TRBJ2-1; possible D gene TRBD2, 5 bases. Germline CDR1 DFQATT, CDR2 SNEGSKA (reference sequence). This CDR3 has 13 residues. V lost 2 bases, J lost 10 bases, and 15 bases lay in between. The CDR3, as DNA: TGCAGTGCTAGATTAAGCGGAACGGAGGAGCAGTTCTTC. It specifies CSARLSGTEEQFF.

This rearrangement joins TRBV5-6 to TRBJ2-4, with no clear D. The V gene's germline CDR1 is SGHDT and CDR2 YYEEEE. V dropped 0 bases and J dropped 0 bases, with 4 bases sitting between them. This CDR3 comprises 14 residues. The CDR3 loop reads CASSLVEAKNIQYF. In nucleotides, the CDR3 is TGTGCCAGCAGCTTGGTCGAAGCCAAAAACATTCAGTACTTC.

This clonotype was observed many times. The chain uses TRBV7-6 and TRBJ2-7, with TRBD2 matching over 9 bases. J was trimmed by 2 bases and V by 7 bases; bases with no gene match: 6. There are 14 residues in the CDR3. Germline V gene data show CDR1 as SGHVS and CDR2 as FNYEAQ. Here the CDR3 DNA reads TGTGCCAGCACCCCTCTAGCGGGGCCCTACGAGCAGTACTTC. Protein sequence: CASTPLAGPYEQYF.

At least ten counts were recorded for this clonotype. The rearrangement uses TRBV5-6 and TRBJ2-7; 7 bases are a match to TRBD2. Germline-derived CDR1 and CDR2 are SGHDT and YYEEEE. The V gene end was trimmed by 0 bases and the J gene end by 7 bases; junction bases not matched to a gene: 13. The CDR3 has 16 residues. CDR3 sequence (DNA): TGTGCCAGCAGCTTGGTCTTAGCGGGTATACTCGGGGAGCAGTACTTC. Its protein is CASSLVLAGILGEQYF.

This clonotype was picked up a small number of times. V gene TRBV11-2 combines with J gene TRBJ2-1; D unresolved. CDR1 and CDR2 from the germline V gene are SGHAT and FQNNGV. The CDR3 loop spans 13 amino acids. The V and J ends lost 1 base and 8 bases respectively, with 9 bases between them. CDR3 loop: CASSLALVDEQFF. CDR3 bases: TGTGCCAGCAGCTTAGCTCTTGTCGATGAGCAGTTCTTC.

This clonotype was seen more than once but under ten times. This chain uses TRBV20-1 with TRBJ2-4, with 14 bases lining up with TRBD2. J gave up 7 bases and V 6 bases, and 11 bases lay outside the gene matches. The CDR3 has 16 residues. Germline values: CDR1 DFQATT, CDR2 SNEGSKA (reference sequence). CDR3 nucleotide sequence: TGCAGTGCAGCAGGGACTAGCGGGAGAGAGCGGAACATTCAGTACTTC. This encodes CSAAGTSGRERNIQYF.

A few counts support this clonotype. The chain employs TRBV6-1 and TRBJ2-7, with D perhaps TRBD2 (6 bases). The germline V and J ends were trimmed by 4 bases and 2 bases, with 15 bases remaining between them. There are 15 residues in the CDR3. In germline, CDR1 is MNHNS, CDR2 SASEGT. The DNA for the CDR3 is TGTGCCAGCAGTGGCCGTCCAGCGGGTACCTACGAGCAGTACTTC. Translated: CASSGRPAGTYEQYF.

This clonotype was recorded many times. The chain combines TRBV7-2 with TRBJ2-7; possibly TRBD2 for D (6 bases). V was trimmed by 3 bases and J by 3 bases, leaving 9 bases between them. This CDR3 contains 13 residues. Germline V gives CDR1 SGHTA, CDR2 FQGNSA. The CDR3: CASSLGLDYEQYF. The CDR3 DNA sequence: TGTGCCAGCAGCTTGGGACTCGACTACGAGCAGTACTTC. Drawing the rest from reference TRBV7-2 and TRBJ2-7, the complete variable domain is GAGVSQSPSNKVTEKGKDVELRCDPISGHTALYWYRQSLGQGLEFLIYFQGNSAPDKSGLPSDRFSAERTGGSVSTLTIQRTQQEDSAVYLCASSLGLDYEQYFGPGTRLTVT.

This clonotype has a handful of counts. The chain recombines TRBV4-3 with TRBJ1-2; D is ambiguous. From germline, CDR1 is LGHNA and CDR2 YSLEER. The V end was cut by 0 bases, the J end by 4 bases, with 15 bases between. The CDR3 extends over 16 amino acids. The CDR3 spells CASSQDPHSRIYGYTF. CDR3 DNA: TGCGCCAGCAGCCAAGATCCCCACAGTCGAATCTATGGCTACACCTTC.

This clonotype was counted a few times. The gene calls are TRBV7-2 and TRBJ1-3; D call uncertain. Trimming left V 5 bases short and J 2 bases short, with 7 bases between. From germline, CDR1 is SGHTA and CDR2 FQGNSA. CDR3 length: 13 residues. CDR3 loop: CASSPSAGNTIYF. DNA for the CDR3: TGTGCCAGCAGCCCCTCGGCTGGAAACACCATATATTTT.

This clonotype turned up a few times. The chain combines TRBV7-2 with TRBJ2-2, with D maybe TRBD2 (5 bases). V was trimmed by 4 bases and J by 2 bases, leaving 11 bases between them. Germline CDR1 and CDR2: SGHTA and FQGNSA. The CDR3 is 15 residues long. CDR3 in amino acids: CASSSLRGNTGELFF. In nucleotides, the CDR3 is TGTGCCAGCAGCTCTCTCCGGGGTAACACCGGGGAGCTGTTTTTT.

This clonotype has a handful of counts. The chain couples TRBV7-2 to TRBJ2-3, with D tentatively TRBD1 or TRBD2 (5 bases each). V lost 5 bases to trimming and J lost 1 base, with 13 bases between them. Germline V gene data show CDR1 as SGHTA and CDR2 as FQGNSA. This CDR3 is 15 amino acids long. The CDR3 coding sequence is TGTGCCAGCAGCCGGGACCGACAACGCACAGATACGCAGTATTTT. Residues: CASSRDRQRTDTQYF.

This clonotype has a count of ten or more. The J gene is TRBJ2-7, the V gene TRBV3-1; D is ambiguous. The length of the CDR3 is 12 residues. With 4 bases removed from V and 4 bases from J, the gap between germline ends came to 8 bases. Germline CDR1 reads LGHDT; CDR2 reads YNNKEL (reference sequence). Here the CDR3 DNA reads TGTGCCAGCAGCCGATTAAATTACGAGCAGTACTTC. Translated: CASSRLNYEQYF.

The sample holds many counts of this clonotype. The genes are TRBV5-1 and TRBJ2-1; D is perhaps TRBD2 (6 bases). V shed 4 bases and J shed 1 base, with 12 bases lying between them. In germline, CDR1 is SGHRS, CDR2 YFSETQ. The CDR3 loop spans 15 amino acids. DNA for the CDR3: TGCGCCAGCAGCCCCTCGGGGGTTTCCTACAATGAGCAGTTCTTC. Its protein product is CASSPSGVSYNEQFF.

This chain uses TRBV6-1 with TRBJ2-1; 10 positions match TRBD1. Trimming took 6 bases from V and 6 from J; bases not matched to a gene: 8. The CDR3 sequence is 15 residues long. CDR1 and CDR2 from the germline V gene are MNHNS and SASEGT. In DNA form, the CDR3 reads TGTGCCAGCAGACCCGGGACAGGGGCGAGCAATGAGCAGTTCTTC. Amino acid sequence: CASRPGTGASNEQFF.

The CDR3 DNA reads as TGTGCCAGCAGCTTAGAGACAGGGGTCGCTTTCTTT. It encodes CASSLETGVAFF. The V and J genes are TRBV7-2 and TRBJ1-1, with TRBD1 identical over 8 bases. With 1 base clipped from V and 11 bases from J, the junction kept 3 bases outside the gene matches. Per the germline V gene, CDR1 is SGHTA and CDR2 is FQGNSA. CDR3 length: 12 residues.

This chain joins TRBV20-1 and TRBJ2-1; TRBD2 aligns across 9 bases. Trimming removed 2 bases from V and 5 bases from J; junction bases left unmatched: 7. This CDR3 has 15 residues. Germline V gene lookup returns CDR1 DFQATT and CDR2 SNEGSKA (reference sequence). The CDR3 here is CSARSPGLAHNEQFF. The CDR3 bases are TGCAGTGCTAGAAGCCCGGGACTAGCCCACAATGAGCAGTTCTTC.